This T cell receptor beta chain was recovered during a study of T cell repertoires in cytomegalovirus infection. Regarding this clonotype: The antigen is unknown.

Via MiXCR, TCRdb re-called the reads, giving one row per CDR3 protein. The table records a few hundred thousand distinct CDR3 sequences, about 35% of them present only once. Sequencing used cultured PBMCs, obtained from culture after CMV antigen stimulation. The receptor's source is a human donor in good health (CMV status not recorded). Some clones in this sample may be carry-over from other donors' samples.

The CDR3 sequence: CSARANVFDTGELFF. The CDR3 DNA reads as TGCAGTGCTAGAGCAAATGTCTTCGACACCGGGGAGCTGTTTTTT. This rearrangement joins TRBV20-1 to TRBJ2-2, with D unclear. V dropped 1 base and J dropped 3 bases, with 12 bases sitting between them. In germline, CDR1 is DFQATT, CDR2 SNEGSKA (reference sequence). This CDR3 comprises 15 residues.